Shown below are 6 T cell receptor beta chains from a single sample sequenced in a study of blood T cell repertoires in COVID-19. Sequencing used immunoSEQ multiplex PCR; TCRdb keeps in-frame clones, though not all of them. The profile shows 75,000 to 90,000 clones, roughly 80% of them singletons. Sequencing used peripheral blood. Source of these receptors: a woman aged 70 to 79 with acute or convalescent COVID-19.

The V and J genes are TRBV6-5 and TRBJ2-3, with D maybe TRBD2 (5 bases). The CDR3 spans 12 residues. V lost 7 bases and J 4 bases, leaving 9 bases between the germline ends. CDR1 and CDR2 from the germline V gene are MNHEY and SVGAGI. The CDR3, as DNA: TGTGCCAGCAAACTAGAGGCAGATACGCAGTATTTT. It codes for CASKLEADTQYF.

The gene calls are TRBV4-1 and TRBJ2-3, with 10 bases identical to TRBD2. The CDR3 runs to 16 residues. Germline V gives CDR1 MGHRA, CDR2 YSYEKL. V dropped 0 bases and J dropped 1; count of bases not matched to a gene: 1. The CDR3 DNA reads as TGCGCCAGCAGCCAAGATCTAGCGGGGGGCACAGATACGCAGTATTTT. It is translated as CASSQDLAGGTDTQYF.

The J gene is TRBJ1-1, the V gene TRBV9; D is ambiguous. The length of the CDR3 is 15 residues. Between the trimmed V and J ends, which lost 0 bases and 3 bases, there was a span of 12 bases. Germline-derived CDR1 and CDR2 are SGDLS and YYNGEE. The CDR3 bases are TGTGCCAGCAGCGTAGGGTTCTCGGAGGACACTGAAGCTTTCTTT. It encodes CASSVGFSEDTEAFF.

This clone appeared a few times. The J gene is TRBJ1-3, the V gene TRBV19; weak D call: TRBD1 (5 bases). This CDR3 region has 14 residues. V was trimmed by 7 bases and J by 3 bases, leaving 13 bases between them. Per germline, CDR1 LNHDA and CDR2 SQIVND (reference sequence). In DNA, the CDR3 is TGTGCCAGTACTTTAGGACATTTTGGAAACACCATATATTTT. Residues: CASTLGHFGNTIYF. Combining the CDR3 with reference TRBV19 and TRBJ1-3 gives the whole variable domain DGGITQSPKYLFRKEGQNVTLSCEQNLNHDAMYWYRQDPGQGLRLIYYSQIVNDFQKGDIAEGYSVSREKKESFPLTVTSAQKNPTAFYLCASTLGHFGNTIYFGEGSWLTVV.

This clone was recorded once. The gene calls are TRBV6-5 and TRBJ1-2, with no clear D. V lost 2 bases and J 7 bases, leaving 8 bases between the germline ends. The CDR3 extends over 12 amino acids. Germline V gives CDR1 MNHEY, CDR2 SVGAGI. In nucleotides, the CDR3 is TGTGCCAGCAGTTACCGGGGAGGTGGCTACACCTTC. This encodes CASSYRGGGYTF.

Here the CDR3 reads CASSYDRGMNTEAFF. The CDR3 DNA follows: TGTGCCAGCAGTTACGACCGGGGAATGAACACTGAAGCTTTCTTT. V usage is TRBV6-2 or TRBV6-3 and J usage is TRBJ1-1; no definite D call. Germline loops: CDR1 MNHEY, CDR2 SVGEGT. The CDR3 extends over 15 amino acids. Deletions cut 2 bases from V and 0 bases from J, with 10 bases between.